These 24 T cell receptor beta chains originate from one sample sequenced in a study of T cells after posttransplantation cyclophosphamide. Libraries were prepared by immunoSEQ multiplex PCR; TCRdb keeps only in-frame clonotypes and omits some of them. The data show approximately 26,000 clones, with none appearing a single time. Sequencing input: PBMCs. These receptors all come from a woman in her forties or fifties in good health, CMV-negative, and a related stem cell transplant donor.

This clone was picked up many times. For the CDR3, the DNA is TGTGCCAGCAGCCAGGAAACTAGCGGGACATACGAGCAGTACTTC. As protein: CASSQETSGTYEQYF. The chain combines TRBV4-2 with TRBJ2-7, with 10 bases lining up with TRBD2. Trimming removed 3 bases from V and 4 bases from J; junction bases left unmatched: 6. The CDR3 is 15 residues long. Looked up from germline, CDR1 is LGHNA and CDR2 is YNFKEQ.

This clone has at least ten counts. This chain joins TRBV5-1 and TRBJ1-6; TRBD1 is a possible D gene (6 bases). There are 21 residues in the CDR3. The germline gives CDR1 SGHRS, CDR2 YFSETQ. The V end lost 5 bases, the J end lost 0 bases, and 27 bases lay between the germline ends. DNA of the CDR3: TGCGCCAGCAGATTAGTCCCCGGGGGGGGGCCCAACTACTCCTATAATTCACCCCTCCACTTT. It is translated as CASRLVPGGGPNYSYNSPLHF.

This clone was found many times. The chain carries TRBV11-2 and TRBJ2-1; 8 bases agree with TRBD2. Germline V gives CDR1 SGHAT, CDR2 FQNNGV. This CDR3 has 16 residues. Trimming cost V 5 bases and J 4 bases; bases outside gene matches: 10. The CDR3: CASSPPGLEGYNEQFF. CDR3 nucleotides: TGTGCCAGCAGCCCGCCGGGACTAGAGGGGTACAATGAGCAGTTCTTC. Together with reference TRBV11-2 and TRBJ2-1, the CDR3 gives the full variable domain: EAGVAQSPRYKIIEKRQSVAFWCNPISGHATLYWYQQILGQGPKLLIQFQNNGVVDDSQLPKDRFSAERLKGVDSTLKIQPAKLEDSAVYLCASSPPGLEGYNEQFFGPGTRLTVL.

This clone was picked up many times. J is TRBJ2-7 and V is TRBV4-1, with 8 bases matching TRBD1. Germline loops: CDR1 MGHRA, CDR2 YSYEKL. The V segment lost 1 base and the J segment 4 bases; nucleotides outside the gene matches: 6. This CDR3 spans 15 amino acids. The CDR3 DNA is TGCGCCAGCAGCCAAGGGACAGGGATTTCTTACGAGCAGTACTTC. This sequence encodes CASSQGTGISYEQYF.

This clone was found many times. V is TRBV7-3 and J is TRBJ2-2, with 10 bases lining up with TRBD1. The V gene's germline CDR1 is SGHTA and CDR2 FQGTGA. The CDR3 extends over 14 amino acids. V was clipped by 4 bases and J by 7 bases; unmatched bases: 3. The CDR3 DNA reads as TGTGCCAGCAGCTCCAGGACAGGGGGCGGGGAGCTGTTTTTT. This gives the protein CASSSRTGGGELFF.

This clone was picked up many times. The V gene is TRBV15, the J gene TRBJ1-1; weak D call: TRBD1 (5 bases). The CDR3 totals 14 residues. Germline V lookup: CDR1 LNHNV, CDR2 YYDKDF (reference sequence). The V and J ends lost 0 bases and 4 bases respectively, with 9 bases between them. CDR3 sequence reads: CATSREAQGTEAFF. The CDR3 DNA follows: TGTGCCACCAGCAGAGAAGCGCAGGGCACTGAAGCTTTCTTT.

This clone came up many times. The rearrangement joins TRBV6-4 to TRBJ1-1; D is possibly TRBD1 (6 bases). The germline gives CDR1 MRHNA, CDR2 SNTAGT. V was cut by 6 bases and J by 2 bases, with 10 bases left in between. This CDR3 is built from 13 residues. CDR3 in amino acids: CASSEQGNTEAFF. Written as DNA, the CDR3 is TGTGCCAGCAGCGAACAGGGCAACACTGAAGCTTTCTTT.

This clone was observed at least ten times. The J gene is TRBJ2-1, the V gene TRBV7-9, with unresolved D. From germline, CDR1 is SEHNR and CDR2 FQNEAQ (reference sequence). This CDR3 region has 15 residues. V was pared by 1 base and J by 2 bases, with 9 bases between. CDR3 protein: CASSLVFGPYNEQFF. CDR3 nucleotide sequence: TGTGCCAGCAGCTTAGTCTTTGGCCCCTACAATGAGCAGTTCTTC.

There are many counts of this clone. The V gene is TRBV5-4, the J gene TRBJ2-3, with TRBD2 identical over 7 bases. The CDR3 contains 16 residues. Germline CDR1 SGHNT, CDR2 YYREEE (reference sequence). V shed 4 bases, J shed 4 bases, and the junction held 12 bases outside the gene matches. The CDR3, as DNA: TGTGCCAGCAGCATCAGCGGGGTGTCAACTTCAGATACGCAGTATTTT. Protein: CASSISGVSTSDTQYF.

This clone was detected ten times or more. V gene TRBV5-1 combines with J gene TRBJ2-1; TRBD2 matches 11 bases. The CDR3 runs 17 residues. The germline V gene encodes CDR1 SGHRS and CDR2 YFSETQ. Trimming at V came to 2 bases and at J to 8 bases, leaving 12 bases not matched to a gene. The chain's CDR3 is CASSFATSGKTRYEQFF. The CDR3 coding sequence is TGCGCCAGCAGCTTCGCGACTAGCGGGAAGACCCGCTATGAGCAGTTCTTC.

In its sample, this clone was seen many times. The rearrangement joins TRBV18 to TRBJ1-5; 9 positions match TRBD1. The length of the CDR3 is 15 residues. Germline trimming cut 6 bases from V and 7 bases from J; bases unmatched to any gene: 10. Germline CDR1 and CDR2: KGHSH and LQKENI. CDR3 DNA: TGTGCCAGCTCCCCGGGACAGGGAGGTCGGCAGCCCCAGCATTTT. Its translation is CASSPGQGGRQPQHF.

At least ten counts were recorded for this clone. The chain couples TRBV28 to TRBJ1-2, with D maybe TRBD1 (6 bases). The CDR3 has 14 amino acids. Trimming shortened V by 3 bases and J by 5 bases, and 13 bases separated the two germline ends. Per the germline V gene, CDR1 is MDHEN and CDR2 is SYDVKM. Here the CDR3 reads CASSLYRVGYGYTF. The CDR3 region has the DNA TGTGCCAGCAGTTTGTACAGGGTTGGGTATGGCTACACCTTC.

This clone was seen ten or more times. The V and J genes are TRBV5-1 and TRBJ2-5; D gene uncertain. From germline, CDR1 is SGHRS and CDR2 YFSETQ. Between the trimmed V and J ends, which lost 0 bases and 5 bases, there was a span of 5 bases. CDR3 length: 12 residues. The CDR3 coding sequence is TGCGCCAGCAGCTTGGAACTTGAGACCCAGTACTTC. Protein sequence: CASSLELETQYF. Full variable domain (missing parts from reference TRBV5-1 and TRBJ2-5): KAGVTQTPRYLIKTRGQQVTLSCSPISGHRSVSWYQQTPGQGLQFLFEYFSETQRNKGNFPGRFSGRQFSNSRSEMNVSTLELGDSALYLCASSLELETQYFGPGTRLLVL.

This clone was counted at least ten times. The chain links TRBV5-8 to TRBJ2-3; possible D gene TRBD2, 5 bases. Germline V gives CDR1 SGHTS, CDR2 YDEGEE. This CDR3 spans 17 amino acids. V gave up 0 bases and J gave up 2 bases, with 16 bases separating them. The CDR3 DNA is TGTGCCAGCAGCTTGGGGTCGGGAAAGCCAGTCACAGATACGCAGTATTTT. It yields the protein CASSLGSGKPVTDTQYF.

There are many counts of this clone. V and J are TRBV10-2 and TRBJ2-3, with 9 bases lining up with TRBD2. V lost 6 bases and J lost 6; bases outside the gene matches: 13. Germline V CDR1 and CDR2: WSHSY, SAAADI. This CDR3 has 16 residues. CDR3 sequence (DNA): TGCGCCAGCAGGTTCAGCGGGGGGCGCGGGCCGGATACGCAGTATTTT. It specifies CASRFSGGRGPDTQYF.

This clone appeared many times. This chain uses TRBV5-5 with TRBJ1-1; D call uncertain. Trimming removed 0 bases from V and 1 base from J, with 4 bases in between. The length of the CDR3 is 13 residues. Per germline, CDR1 SGHKS and CDR2 YYEKEE (reference sequence). CDR3 DNA sequence: TGTGCCAGCAGCTTGGAGAGGAACACTGAAGCTTTCTTT. Translation gives CASSLERNTEAFF.

This clone was recorded at least ten times. The genes are TRBV7-9 and TRBJ1-1; 7 positions match TRBD1. The CDR3 totals 14 residues. Per the germline V gene, CDR1 is SEHNR and CDR2 is FQNEAQ (reference sequence). The junction had 4 bases not matched to a gene; V was cut back by 5 bases and J by 1 base. The CDR3 here is CASSPRDRNTEAFF. Written as DNA, the CDR3 is TGTGCCAGCAGCCCCCGGGACAGGAACACTGAAGCTTTCTTT.

This clone was observed many times. Mismatch with germline at one junction end may stem from a read error. The chain is built from TRBV4-3 and TRBJ2-1; D is uncertain. This CDR3 region has 10 residues. Germline V gene data show CDR1 as LGHNA and CDR2 as YSLEER. CDR3 sequence reads: CASSQDNRVF. The DNA of the CDR3 is TGCGCCAGCAGCCAAGATAATCGGGTCTTC.

This clone was seen many times. This chain uses TRBV4-2 with TRBJ2-5; 13 nucleotides match TRBD2. This CDR3 comprises 16 residues. With V trimmed by 4 bases and J by 0 bases, 2 bases remained unmatched. CDR1 is LGHNA and CDR2 is YNFKEQ in the germline V gene. The CDR3 is CASSRGLAGDQETQYF. The DNA of the CDR3 is TGTGCCAGCAGCCGAGGACTAGCGGGGGACCAAGAGACCCAGTACTTC.

This clone was found many times. V and J are TRBV30 and TRBJ2-1; D is unresolved. The germline gives CDR1 GTSNPN, CDR2 SVGIG (reference sequence). The germline V and J ends were trimmed by 3 bases and 9 bases, with 9 bases remaining between them. CDR3 length: 11 amino acids. CDR3 sequence reads: CAWSYGVEQFF. The DNA of the CDR3 is TGTGCCTGGAGCTATGGTGTTGAGCAGTTCTTC. Using reference TRBV30 and TRBJ2-1 for the parts outside the CDR3, the full variable domain is SQTIHQWPATLVQPVGSPLSLECTVEGTSNPNLYWYRQAAGRGLQLLFYSVGIGQISSEVPQNLSASRPQDRQFILSSKKLLLSDSGFYLCAWSYGVEQFFGPGTRLTVL.

This clone has ten or more counts. The chain is built from TRBV11-1 and TRBJ1-1; no clear D. The CDR3 runs 13 residues. Per germline, CDR1 SGHAT and CDR2 FQDESV (reference sequence). The ends were cut back, 5 bases at V and 0 bases at J, with 7 bases in the middle. CDR3 nucleotide sequence: TGTGCCAGCAGCCCGCAGGTGAACACTGAAGCTTTCTTT. Translating gives CASSPQVNTEAFF.

This clone was counted many times. The rearrangement links TRBV4-1 to TRBJ1-4, with 8 positions matching TRBD1. CDR1 and CDR2 (germline): MGHRA, YSYEKL. The V and J ends lost 0 bases and 3 bases, in that order; junction bases with no gene match: 15. CDR3 size: 20 residues. The chain's CDR3 is CASSQDPRGSQGASNEKLFF. CDR3 DNA: TGCGCCAGCAGCCAAGATCCTCGGGGCAGTCAGGGGGCTTCTAATGAAAAACTGTTTTTT.

This clone was seen repeatedly, ten times or more. The J gene is TRBJ2-2, the V gene TRBV5-5; the match to TRBD1 covers 9 bases. J lost 4 bases, V lost 4 bases, and 17 bases had no gene match. The germline V gene encodes CDR1 SGHKS and CDR2 YYEKEE (reference sequence). This CDR3 is 19 amino acids long. Here the CDR3 reads CASSPLTGTGMLGTGELFF. The CDR3 DNA is TGTGCCAGCAGCCCCTTAACCGGGACAGGGATGTTGGGCACCGGGGAGCTGTTTTTT. The full variable domain, with the rest looked up from reference TRBV5-5 and TRBJ2-2, is DAGVTQSPTHLIKTRGQQVTLRCSPISGHKSVSWYQQVLGQGPQFIFQYYEKEERGRGNFPDRFSARQFPNYSSELNVNALLLGDSALYLCASSPLTGTGMLGTGELFFGEGSRLTVL.

This clone was recorded many times. The genes are TRBV6-5 and TRBJ2-5; 7 positions match TRBD1. The CDR3 runs to 14 residues. CDR1 and CDR2 from the germline V gene are MNHEY and SVGAGI. V lost 6 bases, J lost 5 bases, and 9 bases stayed unmatched. CDR3 loop: CASRAQRGRETQYF. The CDR3 bases are TGTGCCAGCAGGGCCCAAAGGGGGCGCGAGACCCAGTACTTC.